This T cell receptor beta chain is from a study of T cells in Graves' hyperthyroidism and ophthalmopathy. Whole-study context: Peripheral blood was collected at initial diagnosis, before any treatment.

As to this clonotype: The antigen remains undetermined.

The CDR3 has 16 amino acids. Germline lookup yields CDR1 SEHNR and CDR2 FQNEAQ (reference sequence). With 6 bases clipped from V and 4 bases from J, the junction kept 13 bases outside the gene matches. Findings and caveats of the study: Blood samples included most of the expanded thyroid clonotypes exceeding 0.001.

Amplified TCR beta CDR3 regions came from RNA transcripts. The TCR CDR3 was amplified in a first-round RT-PCR using the HTBI primer set. TCRdb processed the multiplex PCR reads anew with MiXCR; each CDR3 protein has one entry. Among 600,000 to 850,000 distinct CDR3 sequences listed, roughly 20% were seen once. Hyperthyroidism patients were newly diagnosed, had disease duration under 2 months, and were aged 18 to 65 years. Clinical symptoms, serum thyroxine and TRAb, thyroid ultrasound and orbital computed tomography were used for the diagnoses. The specimen was blood. The TCR originated in a woman between 45 and 60 years old with Graves' hyperthyroidism that later progressed to Graves' ophthalmopathy. The chain carries TRBV7-9 and TRBJ2-5; 8 bases map to TRBD1. The CDR3 nucleotides read TGTGCCAGCAGTGTGACCCCAGGGACAGGCCTAGAGACCCAGTACTTC. This gives the protein CASSVTPGTGLETQYF.